This TCR beta chain is from a study of CD8+ T cells in alopecia areata. cDNA prepared by RNA extraction and subsequent reverse transcription served as the template for sequencing. Assay used: immunoSEQ multiplex PCR; TCRdb lists only in-frame clones, some missing. In the table there are under 200,000 clones, 65% of which are singletons. The sample's treatment: oral pan-JAK inhibitor, 5-10 mg twice daily. After removal of 0 bases from V and 4 bases from J, the junction contained 8 bases not matched to a gene. Germline CDR1 SGHRS, CDR2 YFSETQ. The CDR3 extends over 17 amino acids. The TCR sequence derives from a human donor with alopecia areata. J is TRBJ2-3 and V is TRBV5-1, with TRBD2 matching over 10 bases. Specimen: CD4+ T cells sorted from blood, collected at week 4, from a patient treated with tofacitinib. CDR3 amino acids: CASSLELAGSGADTQYF. For the CDR3, the DNA is TGCGCCAGCAGCTTGGAACTAGCGGGGTCGGGGGCAGATACGCAGTATTTT.